The 30 T cell receptor beta chains below all came from one sample that was sequenced in a study of T cells in Graves' hyperthyroidism and ophthalmopathy. There were TCR beta CDR3 regions amplified from RNA transcripts. The primer set for the first-round RT-PCR of the TCR CDR3 was HTBI. TCRdb redid the calling of the multiplex PCR reads with MiXCR, one entry per CDR3 protein. Of fewer than 900,000 distinct CDR3 sequences in the sample, approximately 16% were seen once. Material for sequencing was blood. These receptors all stem from a man younger than 35 with Graves' hyperthyroidism.

This clonotype was recorded once. The J gene is TRBJ1-4, the V gene TRBV6-1; D is undetermined. Trimming removed 3 bases from V and 4 bases from J, with 21 bases in between. In germline, CDR1 is MNHNS, CDR2 SASEGT. The CDR3 totals 18 residues. The CDR3 protein is CASSDPGIASLVNEKLFF. The CDR3 nucleotides read TGTGCCAGCAGTGATCCCGGGATCGCTTCCCTGGTTAATGAAAAACTGTTTTTT.

This clonotype was detected ten times or more. The rearrangement joins TRBV7-9 to TRBJ2-7; D call uncertain. This CDR3 contains 12 residues. CDR1 is SEHNR, CDR2 FQNEAQ, per germline (reference sequence). V was shortened by 9 bases and J by 5 bases, with 14 bases between the two germline ends. CDR3 in DNA: TGTGCCAGTGGGCGGCAGAAAGACGAGCAGTACTTC. Protein product: CASGRQKDEQYF.

This clonotype was detected only a few times. This chain uses TRBV29-1 with TRBJ1-4; D is possibly TRBD1 (6 bases). The germline V gene has CDR1 SQVTM and CDR2 ANQGSEA. This CDR3 spans 13 amino acids. Trimming removed 5 bases from V and 4 bases from J, with 11 bases in between. The CDR3 reads CSVQGWSNEKLFF. The CDR3 region has the DNA TGCAGCGTTCAGGGGTGGAGTAATGAAAAACTGTTTTTT.

This clonotype was seen more than once but under ten times. V is TRBV10-3 and J is TRBJ2-3; possibly TRBD2 for D (5 bases). This CDR3 spans 14 amino acids. V was pared by 1 base and J by 0 bases, with 5 bases between. The germline V gene has CDR1 ENHRY and CDR2 SYGVKD. The CDR3 region has the DNA TGTGCCATCAGTGAGTTAGCGAGCACAGATACGCAGTATTTT. Its translation: CAISELASTDTQYF.

This clonotype appeared a few times. This chain connects TRBV15 to TRBJ1-6; D possibly corresponds to TRBD1 (5 bases). The CDR3 runs to 15 residues. The germline CDR1 and CDR2 sequences are LNHNV and YYDKDF (reference sequence). V was shortened by 1 base and J by 6 bases, with 10 bases between the two germline ends. The DNA of the CDR3 is TGTGCCACCAGCAGAGGCAGGGTGTCTAATTCACCCCTCCACTTT. Amino acid sequence: CATSRGRVSNSPLHF.

The table lists this clonotype with many counts. This chain connects TRBV3-1 to TRBJ2-7; D is tentatively TRBD1 or TRBD2 (6 bases each). CDR1 is LGHDT, CDR2 YNNKEL, per germline (reference sequence). The length of the CDR3 is 11 residues. The CDR3 region has the DNA TGTGCGACAGGAGGGGTCAACGAGCAGTACTTC. Protein sequence: CATGGVNEQYF.

The rearrangement links TRBV19 to TRBJ1-1; D gene ambiguous. Germline loops: CDR1 LNHDA, CDR2 SQIVND (reference sequence). V lost 5 bases and J lost 8, with 15 bases in between. This CDR3 has 13 residues. The CDR3 loop is CASSPVRSDEAFF. CDR3 coding DNA: TGTGCCAGTAGTCCGGTTCGGTCGGACGAAGCTTTCTTT.

This clonotype came up a few times. This is likely a read error, given that the CDR3 carries no conserved phenylalanine or tryptophan at its end. The chain employs TRBV29-1 and TRBJ2-3; no clear D gene. The CDR3 sequence is 11 residues long. Looked up from germline, CDR1 is SQVTM and CDR2 is ANQGSEA. V gave up 7 bases and J gave up 0 bases, with 5 bases separating them. The CDR3 spells CSGASTDTQYS. DNA for the CDR3: TGCAGCGGGGCAAGCACAGATACGCAGTATTCT.

This sequence joins TRBV11-1 and TRBJ2-5, with D perhaps TRBD1 or TRBD2 (5 bases each). Germline V CDR1 and CDR2: SGHAT, FQDESV (reference sequence). V lost 8 bases and J lost 1, with 14 bases in between. There are 14 residues in the CDR3. As DNA, the CDR3 is TGTGCCAGCGGCCTCCGGGACCGCCAAGAGACCCAGTACTTC. Its protein is CASGLRDRQETQYF. Full variable domain (missing parts from reference TRBV11-1 and TRBJ2-5): EAEVAQSPRYKITEKSQAVAFWCDPISGHATLYWYRQILGQGPELLVQFQDESVVDDSQLPKDRFSAERLKGVDSTLKIQPAELGDSAMYLCASGLRDRQETQYFGPGTRLLVL.

The rearrangement joins TRBV6-5 to TRBJ2-3; 8 bases fit TRBD2. Per germline, CDR1 MNHEY and CDR2 SVGAGI. This CDR3 region has 17 residues. V lost 0 bases, J lost 4 bases, and 9 bases stayed unmatched. The CDR3 region is CASSYSDVLREADTQYF. The CDR3 nucleotides read TGTGCCAGCAGTTACTCGGATGTGTTGCGGGAGGCAGATACGCAGTATTTT.

The chain employs TRBV7-9 and TRBJ2-2, with D possibly TRBD2 on 5 matching bases. This CDR3 contains 15 residues. Germline assignment: CDR1 SEHNR and CDR2 FQNEAQ (reference sequence). V gave up 1 base and J gave up 4 bases, with 10 bases separating them. Here the CDR3 DNA reads TGTGCCAGCAGCTTAGACGGGATAGGCACCGGGGAGCTGTTTTTT. Residues: CASSLDGIGTGELFF.

This clonotype was counted at least ten times. The chain uses TRBV24-1 and TRBJ2-1, with unresolved D. Between the trimmed V and J ends, which lost 3 bases and 4 bases, there was a span of 18 bases. Germline lookup yields CDR1 KGHDR and CDR2 SFDVKD. This CDR3 has 17 amino acids. The CDR3 region is CATSDRRSPSHYNEQFF. The CDR3 nucleotides are TGTGCCACCAGTGATCGACGGAGCCCCTCGCATTACAATGAGCAGTTCTTC.

The genes are TRBV18 and TRBJ2-7, with 7 bases lining up with TRBD1. The CDR3 has 15 amino acids. After removal of 3 bases from V and 2 bases from J, the junction contained 7 bases not matched to a gene. CDR1 is KGHSH, CDR2 LQKENI, per germline. CDR3 sequence reads: CASSPRTGWAYEQYF. CDR3 in DNA: TGTGCCAGCTCACCTCGGACAGGTTGGGCCTACGAGCAGTACTTC. Together with reference TRBV18 and TRBJ2-7, the CDR3 gives the full variable domain: NAGVMQNPRHLVRRRGQEARLRCSPMKGHSHVYWYRQLPEEGLKFMVYLQKENIIDESGMPKERFSAEFPKEGPSILRIQQVVRGDSAAYFCASSPRTGWAYEQYFGPGTRLTVT.

This clonotype was recorded at least ten times. J is TRBJ1-1 and V is TRBV6-1, with 7 bases that match TRBD1. This CDR3 region has 13 residues. CDR1 MNHNS and CDR2 SASEGT come from the germline V gene. After removal of 4 bases from V and 5 bases from J, the junction contained 4 bases not matched to a gene. The CDR3 sequence is CASSAPQGTEAFF. In nucleotides, the CDR3 is TGTGCCAGCAGTGCACCACAGGGGACTGAAGCTTTCTTT.

This clonotype was counted at least ten times. V is TRBV18 and J is TRBJ2-5; TRBD1 aligns across 7 bases. The CDR3 consists of 15 residues. V lost 3 bases to trimming and J lost 2 bases; unmatched junction nucleotides: 6. Germline lookup yields CDR1 KGHSH and CDR2 LQKENI. The CDR3 region is CASSPSGQAQETQYF. CDR3 nucleotides: TGTGCCAGCTCACCTTCAGGACAGGCTCAAGAGACCCAGTACTTC.

This clonotype was seen ten or more times. The chain uses TRBV20-1 and TRBJ2-7, with 9 bases that match TRBD1. Losses at the gene ends were 3 bases for V and 2 bases for J; bases not matched to a gene: 8. Germline CDR1 and CDR2: DFQATT and SNEGSKA (reference sequence). The CDR3 consists of 15 residues. The CDR3 reads CSASSGTGSPYEQYF. For the CDR3, the DNA is TGCAGTGCTAGTTCCGGGACAGGGAGTCCCTACGAGCAGTACTTC.

The genes are TRBV7-2 and TRBJ2-5; 9 bases align to TRBD1. V gave up 5 bases and J gave up 4 bases; unmatched junction bases: 5. CDR3 size: 14 residues. Germline values: CDR1 SGHTA, CDR2 FQGNSA. CDR3 amino acids: CASSTNRGLETQYF. Here the CDR3 DNA reads TGTGCCAGCAGCACAAACAGGGGGCTAGAGACCCAGTACTTC.

This clonotype was counted at least ten times. This chain joins TRBV28 and TRBJ1-5, with 7 positions matching TRBD1. The CDR3 sequence is 15 residues long. After removal of 7 bases from V and 0 bases from J, the junction contained 6 bases not matched to a gene. Germline V CDR1 and CDR2: MDHEN, SYDVKM. The CDR3 DNA is TGTGCCAGCACTTGGACAGGAACTAGCAATCAGCCCCAGCATTTT. Protein sequence: CASTWTGTSNQPQHF.

This clonotype was seen at least ten times. The chain has TRBV6-6 and TRBJ2-3; D possibly corresponds to TRBD1 (6 bases). Germline CDR1 reads MNHNY; CDR2 reads SVGAGI (reference sequence). V was pared by 0 bases and J by 5 bases, with 9 bases between. This CDR3 region has 14 residues. The CDR3 loop is CASSYSAGEDTQYF. The CDR3 region has the DNA TGTGCCAGCAGTTACTCGGCAGGGGAAGATACGCAGTATTTT.

This clonotype was picked up a small number of times. The J gene is TRBJ2-3, the V gene TRBV2, with D hard to call. The length of the CDR3 is 13 residues. Trimming left V 6 bases short and J 2 bases short, with 9 bases between. Looked up from germline, CDR1 is SNHLY and CDR2 is FYNNEI. The CDR3 bases are TGTGCCAGCAGGGAGAAGAACACAGATACGCAGTATTTT. The encoded protein is CASREKNTDTQYF.

In its sample, this clonotype was seen many times. This chain joins TRBV28 and TRBJ2-7, with 7 bases matching TRBD1. Germline loops: CDR1 MDHEN, CDR2 SYDVKM. V shed 5 bases and J 5 bases; nucleotides not matched to a gene: 9. The CDR3 length is 14 residues. The CDR3 region has the DNA TGTGCCAGCAGTCCCCGACAGGGATTGGACGAGCAGTACTTC. Encoded protein: CASSPRQGLDEQYF.

In this sample, this clonotype turned up many times. This chain links TRBV12-3 or TRBV12-4 with TRBJ1-4, with 8 bases identical to TRBD1. This CDR3 is built from 14 residues. Trimming removed 5 bases from V and 3 bases from J; junction bases left unmatched: 2. CDR3: CASSPGQANEKLFF. DNA of the CDR3: TGTGCCAGCAGTCCGGGACAGGCTAATGAAAAACTGTTTTTT.

The chain has TRBV4-1 and TRBJ1-6, with unresolved D. The CDR3 is 15 residues long. Germline CDR1 is MGHRA and CDR2 is YSYEKL. Trimming pared 1 base from V and 5 bases from J, leaving 9 bases between. CDR3 in amino acids: CASSQGIANNSPLHF. CDR3 nucleotides: TGCGCCAGCAGCCAAGGGATAGCTAATAATTCACCCCTCCACTTT.

This clonotype showed up just a few times. This chain joins TRBV6-1 and TRBJ2-7; TRBD1 matches 11 bases. This CDR3 has 15 amino acids. Germline CDR1 is MNHNS and CDR2 is SASEGT. V lost 4 bases to trimming and J lost 4 bases; unmatched junction nucleotides: 6. CDR3 sequence reads: CASSGPDRGQYEQYF. For the CDR3, the DNA is TGTGCCAGCAGTGGACCGGACAGGGGGCAATACGAGCAGTACTTC.

This clonotype was picked up many times. The V gene is TRBV3-1, the J gene TRBJ2-1; no clear D. The germline CDR1 and CDR2 sequences are LGHDT and YNNKEL (reference sequence). This CDR3 has 15 amino acids. V lost 0 bases to trimming and J lost 6 bases, with 12 bases between them. The CDR3 nucleotides read TGTGCCAGCAGCCAAGACTATATACGTTCCAATGAGCAGTTCTTC. It codes for CASSQDYIRSNEQFF.

This clonotype has a handful of counts. The rearrangement links TRBV9 to TRBJ2-1, with no clear D. The CDR3 extends over 12 amino acids. Per the germline V gene, CDR1 is SGDLS and CDR2 is YYNGEE. V lost 3 bases, J lost 8 bases, and 9 bases lay in between. DNA of the CDR3: TGTGCCAGCAGCGACGGACCGGATGAGCAGTTCTTC. Residues: CASSDGPDEQFF.

The J gene is TRBJ2-1, the V gene TRBV27; D ambiguous. V lost 1 base, J lost 0 bases, and 7 bases lay in between. The V gene's germline CDR1 is MNHEY and CDR2 SMNVEV (reference sequence). The CDR3 sequence is 15 residues long. The CDR3 protein is CASSLFSPSYNEQFF. The DNA for the CDR3 is TGTGCCAGCAGTTTATTCAGCCCCTCCTACAATGAGCAGTTCTTC.

The CDR3 loop is CASTNRLQGDTGELFF. DNA of the CDR3: TGTGCCAGCACCAATCGCTTACAGGGAGACACCGGGGAGCTGTTTTTT. The rearrangement uses TRBV6-1 and TRBJ2-2; D might be TRBD1 (6 bases). With 7 bases removed from V and 3 bases from J, the gap between germline ends came to 18 bases. Germline CDR1 reads MNHNS; CDR2 reads SASEGT. CDR3 length: 16 residues.

This clonotype showed up just a few times. This chain joins TRBV12-5 and TRBJ2-7; TRBD1 matches 8 bases. This CDR3 is 15 amino acids long. Germline assignment: CDR1 LGHNT and CDR2 FRNRAP. V shed 2 bases, J shed 0 bases, and the junction held 3 bases outside the gene matches. The CDR3 bases are TGTGCTAGTGGTTTGCCCGGGACAGGCTCCTACGAGCAGTACTTC. Its protein product is CASGLPGTGSYEQYF.

This clonotype turned up a few times. The rearrangement links TRBV15 to TRBJ2-5; 9 nucleotides align to TRBD1. V shed 0 bases and J 5 bases; nucleotides not matched to a gene: 4. The CDR3 loop spans 15 amino acids. CDR1 and CDR2 (germline): LNHNV, YYDKDF (reference sequence). CDR3 in amino acids: CATSREQGAGETQYF. The CDR3 coding sequence is TGTGCCACCAGCAGAGAACAGGGGGCAGGGGAGACCCAGTACTTC.